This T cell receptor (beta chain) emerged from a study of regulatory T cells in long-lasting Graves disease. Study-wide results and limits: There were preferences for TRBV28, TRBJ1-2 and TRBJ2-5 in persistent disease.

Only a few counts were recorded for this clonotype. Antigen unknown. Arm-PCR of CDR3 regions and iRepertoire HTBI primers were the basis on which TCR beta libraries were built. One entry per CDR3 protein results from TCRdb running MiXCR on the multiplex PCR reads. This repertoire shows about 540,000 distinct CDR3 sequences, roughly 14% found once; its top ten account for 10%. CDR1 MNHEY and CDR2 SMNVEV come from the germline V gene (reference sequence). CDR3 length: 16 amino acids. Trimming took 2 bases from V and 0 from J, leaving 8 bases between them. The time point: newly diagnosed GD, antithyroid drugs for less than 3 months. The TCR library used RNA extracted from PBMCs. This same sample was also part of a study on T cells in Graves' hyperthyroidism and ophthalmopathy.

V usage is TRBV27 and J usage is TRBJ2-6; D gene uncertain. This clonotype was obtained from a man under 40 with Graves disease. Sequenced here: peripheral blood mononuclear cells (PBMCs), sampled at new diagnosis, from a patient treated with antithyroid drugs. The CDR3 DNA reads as TGTGCCAGCAGTTTAATAGGGCCCTCTGGGGCCAACGTCCTGACTTTC. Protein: CASSLIGPSGANVLTF.